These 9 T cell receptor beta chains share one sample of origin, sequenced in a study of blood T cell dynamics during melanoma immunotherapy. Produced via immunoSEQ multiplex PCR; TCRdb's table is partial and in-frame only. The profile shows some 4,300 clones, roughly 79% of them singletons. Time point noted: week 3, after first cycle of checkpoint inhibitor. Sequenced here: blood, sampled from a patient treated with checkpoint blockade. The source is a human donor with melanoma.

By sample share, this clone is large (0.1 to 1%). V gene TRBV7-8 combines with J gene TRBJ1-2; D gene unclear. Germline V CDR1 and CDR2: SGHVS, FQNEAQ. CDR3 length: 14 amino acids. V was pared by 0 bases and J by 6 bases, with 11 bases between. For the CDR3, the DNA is TGTGCCAGCAGCTTAGCAAGGGTGAGGCATGGCTACACCTTC. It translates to CASSLARVRHGYTF. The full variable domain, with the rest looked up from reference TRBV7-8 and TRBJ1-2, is GAGVSQSPRYKVAKRGQDVALRCDPISGHVSLFWYQQALGQGPEFLTYFQNEAQLDKSGLPSDRFFAERPEGSVSTLKIQRTQQEDSAVYLCASSLARVRHGYTFGSGTRLTVV.

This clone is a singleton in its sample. The CDR3 protein is CASSQTGEALGYTF. The CDR3 bases are TGTGCCAGCAGCCAGACAGGGGAGGCGCTGGGCTACACCTTC. The gene calls are TRBV2 and TRBJ1-2; 8 bases are shared with TRBD1. The CDR3 covers 14 residues. Germline trimming cut 6 bases from V and 8 bases from J; bases unmatched to any gene: 11. From germline, CDR1 is SNHLY and CDR2 FYNNEI.

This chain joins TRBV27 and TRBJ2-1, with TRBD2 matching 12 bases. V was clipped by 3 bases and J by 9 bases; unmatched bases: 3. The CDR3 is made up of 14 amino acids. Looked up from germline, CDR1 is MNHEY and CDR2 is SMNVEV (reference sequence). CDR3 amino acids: CASSLTSGGGEQFF. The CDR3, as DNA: TGTGCCAGCAGTTTGACTAGCGGGGGTGGTGAGCAGTTCTTC.

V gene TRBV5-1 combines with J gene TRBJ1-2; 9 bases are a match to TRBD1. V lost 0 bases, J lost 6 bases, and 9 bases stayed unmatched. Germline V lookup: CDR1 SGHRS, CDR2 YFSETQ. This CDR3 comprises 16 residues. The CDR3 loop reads CASSLDRIRTGDGYTF. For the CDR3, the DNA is TGCGCCAGCAGCTTGGATAGGATACGGACAGGGGATGGCTACACCTTC.

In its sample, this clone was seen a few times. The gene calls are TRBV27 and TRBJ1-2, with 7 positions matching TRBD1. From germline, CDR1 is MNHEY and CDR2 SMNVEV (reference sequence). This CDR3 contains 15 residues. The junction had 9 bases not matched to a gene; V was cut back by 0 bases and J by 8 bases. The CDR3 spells CASSLSPTGVGGYTF. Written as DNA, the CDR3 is TGTGCCAGCAGTTTATCGCCAACAGGGGTAGGCGGCTACACCTTC.

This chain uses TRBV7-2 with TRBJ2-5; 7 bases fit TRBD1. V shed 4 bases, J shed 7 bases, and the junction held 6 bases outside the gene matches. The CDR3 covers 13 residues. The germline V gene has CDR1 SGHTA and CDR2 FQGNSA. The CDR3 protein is CASSSGQQGTQYF. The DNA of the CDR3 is TGTGCCAGCAGCTCGGGACAGCAGGGGACCCAGTACTTC.

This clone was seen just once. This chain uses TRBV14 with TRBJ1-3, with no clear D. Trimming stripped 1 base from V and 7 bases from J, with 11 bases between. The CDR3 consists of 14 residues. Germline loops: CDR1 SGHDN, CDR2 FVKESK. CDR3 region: CASSQVGSWNTIYF. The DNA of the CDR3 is TGTGCCAGCAGCCAAGTGGGTTCGTGGAACACCATATATTTT.

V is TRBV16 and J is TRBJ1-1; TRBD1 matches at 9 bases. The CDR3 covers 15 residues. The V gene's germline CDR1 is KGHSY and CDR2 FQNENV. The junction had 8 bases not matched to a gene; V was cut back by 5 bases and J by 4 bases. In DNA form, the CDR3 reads TGTGCCAGCAGCGCGAACAGGGGGCAGAGCACTGAAGCTTTCTTT. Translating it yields CASSANRGQSTEAFF.

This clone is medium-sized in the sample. The CDR3: CAISESMDRGHEQYF. CDR3 DNA sequence: TGTGCCATCAGTGAGTCGATGGACAGGGGCCACGAGCAGTACTTC. This chain joins TRBV10-3 and TRBJ2-7; TRBD1 matches 9 bases. Germline V CDR1 and CDR2: ENHRY, SYGVKD. Trimming at V came to 0 bases and at J to 5 bases, leaving 5 bases not matched to a gene. This CDR3 comprises 15 residues.